These 32 T cell receptor beta chains were sequenced from one sample in a study of identical twins. TCRdb fed the 5' RACE reads into MiXCR, producing one record per CDR3 protein. The sample has 650,000 to 750,000 distinct CDR3 sequences, 21% seen once. A further study also used this sample, focusing on T cells expressing NK-cell markers.

Sequencing was done on a sample of PBMCs. The receptor set was obtained from a woman between 18 and 29 years old in good health.

As concerns this clonotype: A read error is possible here, since a much larger clone lies one base away. Here the CDR3 omits its conserved ending phenylalanine or tryptophan, so a read error is the likely source. J is TRBJ1-6 and V is TRBV6-5; D is uncertain. The CDR3 extends over 16 amino acids. Germline CDR1 MNHEY, CDR2 SVGAGI. The V gene lost 4 bases and the J gene lost 0 bases, with 10 bases spanning the gap. The CDR3 sequence: CASSLGESSYNSPLHS. Written as DNA, the CDR3 is TGTGCCAGCAGTTTGGGAGAGAGCTCCTATAATTCACCCCTCCACTCT.

In its sample, this clonotype was seen a few times. CDR3 DNA sequence: TGCAGTGCTAGACCAACGGCAGGGGGCGAGACCTACGAGCAGTACTTC. Translation gives CSARPTAGGETYEQYF. The chain recombines TRBV20-1 with TRBJ2-7; the match to TRBD1 covers 8 bases. In germline, CDR1 is DFQATT, CDR2 SNEGSKA (reference sequence). Trimming at V came to 2 bases and at J to 2 bases, leaving 11 bases not matched to a gene. CDR3 length: 16 amino acids.

There are a few counts of this clonotype. This chain joins TRBV7-9 and TRBJ1-4; maybe TRBD1 (5 bases). The CDR3 consists of 15 residues. Trimming stripped 5 bases from V and 7 bases from J, with 17 bases between. CDR1 and CDR2 from the germline V gene are SEHNR and FQNEAQ (reference sequence). The CDR3, as DNA: TGTGCCAGCAGCCTCATGAGTGGAAGGGGTGAAAAACTGTTTTTT. Translated, it gives CASSLMSGRGEKLFF. Supplemented by reference TRBV7-9 and TRBJ1-4, the full variable domain reads DTGVSQNPRHKITKRGQNVTFRCDPISEHNRLYWYRQTLGQGPEFLTYFQNEAQLEKSRLLSDRFSAERPKGSFSTLEIQRTEQGDSAMYLCASSLMSGRGEKLFFGSGTQLSVL.

In its sample, this clonotype was seen a few times. The junction departs from the called germline gene at one end, perhaps through a read error. V is TRBV12-3 or TRBV12-4 and J is TRBJ2-5; D call uncertain. This CDR3 comprises 15 residues. This CDR3 is CASSVARGAKETQYF. Here the CDR3 DNA reads TGTGCCAGCAGTGTAGCCCGAGGAGCAAAAGAGACCCAGTACTTC.

This clonotype was seen a handful of times. This chain connects TRBV12-3 or TRBV12-4 to TRBJ1-1; D is undetermined. With 6 bases removed from V and 4 bases from J, the gap between germline ends came to 9 bases. The CDR3 sequence is 12 residues long. The chain's CDR3 is CASRGGGTEAFF. CDR3 bases: TGTGCCAGCAGGGGTGGCGGCACTGAAGCTTTCTTT.

This clonotype was counted ten times or more. At one end the junction does not follow the germline gene, possibly because of a read error. The chain has TRBV12-3 or TRBV12-4 and TRBJ1-2; the D gene is possibly TRBD1 (6 bases). The CDR3 runs 14 residues. The CDR3 sequence: CASNLQGTLNGYTF. CDR3 sequence (DNA): TGTGCCAGCAATTTACAGGGAACCCTCAATGGCTACACCTTC.

This clonotype was observed at least ten times. This sequence joins TRBV20-1 and TRBJ1-2; TRBD1 matches 7 bases. The germline CDR1 and CDR2 sequences are DFQATT and SNEGSKA (reference sequence). This CDR3 is built from 12 residues. V gave up 6 bases and J gave up 2 bases; unmatched junction bases: 3. The CDR3 coding sequence is TGCAGTGCAGCACAGGGGAACTATGGCTACACCTTC. Translating it yields CSAAQGNYGYTF.

This clonotype showed up just a few times. This chain connects TRBV29-1 to TRBJ2-1; D is unclear. Germline V gene data show CDR1 as SQVTM and CDR2 as ANQGSEA. The CDR3 sequence is 13 residues long. V lost 0 bases and J 6 bases, leaving 9 bases between the germline ends. CDR3 DNA sequence: TGCAGCGTTGAAGATCGCGAGCTCAATGAGCAGTTCTTC. Translating gives CSVEDRELNEQFF.

This clonotype showed up just once. V is TRBV9 and J is TRBJ2-1; D is unclear. Germline V CDR1 and CDR2: SGDLS, YYNGEE. Trimming removed 6 bases from V and 10 bases from J, with 23 bases in between. The CDR3 is 15 amino acids. CDR3 protein: CASTRSGLATGEQFF. CDR3 DNA: TGTGCCAGCACTCGGTCTGGGTTAGCCACTGGCGAGCAGTTCTTC. Variable domain in full (rest from reference TRBV9 and TRBJ2-1): DSGVTQTPKHLITATGQRVTLRCSPRSGDLSVYWYQQSLDQGLQFLIQYYNGEERAKGNILERFSAQQFPDLHSELNLSSLELGDSALYFCASTRSGLATGEQFFGPGTRLTVL.

This chain joins TRBV20-1 and TRBJ2-7; either TRBD1 or TRBD2 may fit D (5 bases each). The CDR3 covers 16 residues. CDR1 is DFQATT and CDR2 is SNEGSKA in the germline V gene (reference sequence). V was clipped by 1 base and J by 5 bases, with 21 bases between them. CDR3 amino acids: CSARAPGMGLGDEQYF. CDR3 DNA sequence: TGCAGTGCTAGAGCCCCGGGGATGGGCCTGGGGGACGAGCAGTACTTC.

CDR3 loop: CASCREGNTEAFF. The CDR3 region has the DNA TGTGCCAGCTGTCGGGAGGGGAACACTGAAGCTTTCTTT. V is TRBV6-1 and J is TRBJ1-1; no reliable D call. Trimming removed 8 bases from V and 1 base from J, with 11 bases in between. The CDR3 has 13 residues. Germline CDR1 and CDR2: MNHNS and SASEGT.

The rearrangement links TRBV20-1 to TRBJ1-2; 11 bases map to TRBD1. Germline loops: CDR1 DFQATT, CDR2 SNEGSKA (reference sequence). There are 13 residues in the CDR3. With V trimmed by 6 bases and J by 8 bases, 8 bases remained unmatched. CDR3 loop: CSAGDRGMRGYTF. The CDR3, as DNA: TGCAGTGCCGGGGACAGGGGGATGAGGGGCTACACCTTC.

This chain links TRBV5-1 with TRBJ1-2; 8 nucleotides agree with TRBD1. The CDR3 runs to 13 residues. Trimming took 5 bases from V and 3 from J; bases not matched to a gene: 3. CDR1 is SGHRS, CDR2 YFSETQ, per germline. The CDR3 here is CASRPDRDYGYTF. The CDR3 nucleotides read TGCGCCAGCAGACCGGACAGGGACTATGGCTACACCTTC.

The chain employs TRBV2 and TRBJ2-3, with D perhaps TRBD1 or TRBD2 (7 bases each). The germline gives CDR1 SNHLY, CDR2 FYNNEI. Trimming took off 2 bases at V and 4 bases at J, with 13 bases between the two ends. This CDR3 region has 15 residues. For the CDR3, the DNA is TGTGCCAGCAGTGAACAGGGGGGGCCCGCAGATACGCAGTATTTT. Translating gives CASSEQGGPADTQYF.

This clonotype was seen a handful of times. The chain links TRBV20-1 to TRBJ1-5; 8 positions agree with TRBD1. The trim removed 5 bases at V and 5 bases at J, leaving 5 bases unmatched. Looked up from germline, CDR1 is DFQATT and CDR2 is SNEGSKA (reference sequence). CDR3 length: 13 amino acids. CDR3 amino acids: CSAQTGVDQPQHF. In DNA form, the CDR3 reads TGCAGTGCTCAGACAGGGGTAGATCAGCCCCAGCATTTT.

This clonotype was found many times. V is TRBV20-1 and J is TRBJ2-1, with 9 bases lining up with TRBD2. Trimming took 0 bases from V and 7 from J; bases not matched to a gene: 10. Germline values: CDR1 DFQATT, CDR2 SNEGSKA (reference sequence). The CDR3 totals 16 residues. CDR3 amino acids: CSARDERAGGRNEQFF. As DNA, the CDR3 is TGCAGTGCTAGAGATGAGCGAGCGGGGGGTCGTAATGAGCAGTTCTTC.

This clonotype occurred many times. The chain uses TRBV20-1 and TRBJ2-7; 9 bases are shared with TRBD2. The junction had 2 bases not matched to a gene; V was cut back by 3 bases and J by 2 bases. Germline loops: CDR1 DFQATT, CDR2 SNEGSKA (reference sequence). CDR3 length: 13 amino acids. CDR3 sequence (DNA): TGCAGTGCTAGTACTAGCGGGCCCTACGAGCAGTACTTC. Translating it yields CSASTSGPYEQYF.

This chain uses TRBV15 with TRBJ2-7, with D perhaps being TRBD1 or TRBD2 (5 bases each). The germline CDR1 and CDR2 sequences are LNHNV and YYDKDF (reference sequence). This CDR3 is built from 15 residues. The V gene lost 2 bases and the J gene lost 5 bases, with 16 bases spanning the gap. CDR3 residues: CATSRPRGRENEQYF. CDR3 DNA sequence: TGTGCCACCAGCAGACCCCGGGGACGGGAAAACGAGCAGTACTTC.

With regard to this clonotype: Sequence at one end of the junction differs from germline and may be a read error. The J gene is TRBJ2-7, the V gene TRBV12-3 or TRBV12-4, with D possibly TRBD2 on 6 matching bases. This CDR3 comprises 17 residues. The CDR3 DNA follows: TGTGCCAGCAGCTTAGGAGCTGCGGGGACGGTGCCCTACGAGCAGTACTTC. This gives the protein CASSLGAAGTVPYEQYF.

The rearrangement joins TRBV4-3 to TRBJ2-5; 7 positions match TRBD2. Germline V gene sequence: CDR1 LGHNA, CDR2 YSLEER. V was pared by 1 base and J by 3 bases, with 8 bases of the junction left unmatched. The CDR3 is 16 residues long. The CDR3 bases are TGCGCCAGCAGCCAAGGGGCTAGCGGCCTAGAAGAGACCCAGTACTTC. Protein sequence: CASSQGASGLEETQYF.

The chain recombines TRBV10-3 with TRBJ2-7, with D possibly being TRBD2 (6 bases). The CDR3 is 14 residues long. The germline V gene encodes CDR1 ENHRY and CDR2 SYGVKD. V shed 10 bases and J shed 0 bases, with 16 bases lying between them. The CDR3 sequence is CATPWGGPSYEQYF. CDR3 DNA sequence: TGTGCCACCCCATGGGGAGGTCCCTCCTACGAGCAGTACTTC.

CDR3 in DNA: TGTGCCAGCAGTCTTCTGGACTGGTACAATGAGCAGTTCTTC. This codes for CASSLLDWYNEQFF. This chain connects TRBV12-3 or TRBV12-4 to TRBJ2-1, with a possible D match to TRBD2 (5 bases). CDR3 length equals 14 residues. V lost 5 bases and J lost 4, with 12 bases in between.

This clonotype was observed a few times. This chain joins TRBV5-1 and TRBJ2-5; 9 positions agree with TRBD1. This CDR3 comprises 16 residues. V lost 4 bases to trimming and J lost 4 bases; unmatched junction nucleotides: 11. CDR1 and CDR2 from the germline V gene are SGHRS and YFSETQ. The CDR3 here is CASSPKGQGIGETQYF. DNA of the CDR3: TGCGCCAGCAGCCCCAAAGGACAGGGGATAGGAGAGACCCAGTACTTC.

This clonotype was seen a handful of times. The rearrangement links TRBV5-1 to TRBJ1-3; 7 nucleotides match TRBD1. Trimming cost V 3 bases and J 6 bases; bases outside gene matches: 9. This CDR3 has 15 residues. The germline V gene encodes CDR1 SGHRS and CDR2 YFSETQ. The CDR3 DNA is TGCGCCAGCAGCTCGGACAGGCCTCCCCAAAACACCATATATTTT. Protein product: CASSSDRPPQNTIYF.

This clonotype came up once. J is TRBJ2-7 and V is TRBV10-1, with D perhaps matching TRBD1 or TRBD2 (5 bases each). Germline V gene lookup returns CDR1 WNHNN and CDR2 SYGVQD (reference sequence). There are 13 residues in the CDR3. V lost 8 bases, J lost 1 base, and 12 bases lay in between. The CDR3 sequence: CASQMGVSYEQYF. CDR3 in DNA: TGCGCCAGCCAGATGGGGGTTTCCTACGAGCAGTACTTC.

This clonotype was counted at least ten times. The chain employs TRBV10-3 and TRBJ1-1; D is ambiguous. Germline CDR1 and CDR2: ENHRY and SYGVKD. The CDR3 has 13 residues. V was clipped by 0 bases and J by 3 bases, with 5 bases between them. CDR3 bases: TGTGCCATCAGTGAGTCTGTTTACACTGAAGCTTTCTTT. This gives the protein CAISESVYTEAFF.

The chain employs TRBV6-4 and TRBJ2-1; D not resolved. The CDR3 extends over 12 amino acids. Per the germline V gene, CDR1 is MRHNA and CDR2 is SNTAGT. The V end was cut by 2 bases, the J end by 15 bases, with 14 bases between. CDR3 loop: CASSDRTARRFF. The CDR3, as DNA: TGTGCCAGCAGTGACCGGACGGCCAGGAGGTTCTTC.

This clonotype was counted only a few times. The V and J genes are TRBV7-2 and TRBJ2-1, with D unclear. Per the germline V gene, CDR1 is SGHTA and CDR2 is FQGNSA. The CDR3 covers 13 residues. The V end lost 5 bases, the J end lost 2 bases, and 7 bases lay between the germline ends. The CDR3: CASSTDAYNEQFF. CDR3 DNA: TGTGCCAGCAGCACCGACGCCTACAATGAGCAGTTCTTC.

The chain recombines TRBV10-3 with TRBJ1-1; D ambiguous. Trimming pared 4 bases from V and 1 base from J, leaving 13 bases between. The germline V gene has CDR1 ENHRY and CDR2 SYGVKD. The CDR3 loop spans 15 amino acids. In nucleotides, the CDR3 is TGTGCCATCAGTGGCGTACCGGGGTCGAACACTGAAGCTTTCTTT. Translated, it gives CAISGVPGSNTEAFF.

This clonotype turned up a few times. The chain has TRBV7-9 and TRBJ2-1; possible D gene TRBD2, 6 bases. This CDR3 spans 16 amino acids. V lost 0 bases and J lost 7, with 16 bases in between. Germline V gene data show CDR1 as SEHNR and CDR2 as FQNEAQ (reference sequence). The CDR3: CASSLAEGPVENEQFF. In DNA, the CDR3 is TGTGCCAGCAGCTTAGCGGAGGGACCAGTAGAGAATGAGCAGTTCTTC.

The table lists this clonotype with a few counts. The V call is TRBV5-5, the J call TRBJ2-1; TRBD2 aligns across 8 bases. The CDR3 extends over 17 amino acids. The junction had 11 bases not matched to a gene; V was cut back by 3 bases and J by 3 bases. CDR1 and CDR2 (germline): SGHKS, YYEKEE (reference sequence). The CDR3 nucleotides are TGTGCCAGCAGCTCGGGTGGCGGGGGGCCCAGCTACAATGAGCAGTTCTTC. It encodes CASSSGGGGPSYNEQFF.

The chain recombines TRBV25-1 with TRBJ2-7, with D uncertain. Germline CDR1 is MGHDK and CDR2 is SYGVNS. Trimming cost V 5 bases and J 1 base, with 6 bases left between them. CDR3 length equals 12 residues. The DNA of the CDR3 is TGTGCCAGCAGTATGAGGTCCTACGAGCAGTACTTC. It yields the protein CASSMRSYEQYF.